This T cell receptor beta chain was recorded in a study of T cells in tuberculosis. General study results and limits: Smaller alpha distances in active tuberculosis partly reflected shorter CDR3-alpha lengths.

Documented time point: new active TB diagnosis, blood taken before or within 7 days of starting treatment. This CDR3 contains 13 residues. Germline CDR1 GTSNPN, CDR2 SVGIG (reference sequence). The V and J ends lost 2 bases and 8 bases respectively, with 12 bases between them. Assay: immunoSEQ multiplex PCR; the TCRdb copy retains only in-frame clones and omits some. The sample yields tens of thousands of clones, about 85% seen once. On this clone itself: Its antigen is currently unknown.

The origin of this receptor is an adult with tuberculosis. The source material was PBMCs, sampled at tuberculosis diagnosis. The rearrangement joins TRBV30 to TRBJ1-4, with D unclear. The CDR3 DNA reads TGTGCCTGGAGTCGTCCGGGAGGGGAAAAACTGTTTTTT. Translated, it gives CAWSRPGGEKLFF.